What follows are 24 T cell receptor beta chains derived from one specimen sequenced in a study of T cells in Graves' hyperthyroidism and ophthalmopathy. It was RNA transcripts that yielded the amplified TCR beta CDR3 regions. When the TCR CDR3 underwent first-round RT-PCR, the HTBI primer set was used. TCRdb re-derived calls from the multiplex PCR reads in MiXCR, one entry per CDR3 protein. The repertoire has about 700,000 distinct CDR3 sequences, approximately 42% of them found once; the top ten carry less than 9%. The sequencing input was peripheral blood or thyroid tissue (not recorded which). The receptors derive from an adult man with Graves' disease, either hyperthyroidism or ophthalmopathy (not recorded which).

The chain recombines TRBV29-1 with TRBJ1-6; D gene unclear. Germline CDR1 reads SQVTM; CDR2 reads ANQGSEA. This CDR3 has 12 residues. V lost 7 bases to trimming and J lost 6 bases, with 10 bases between them. CDR3 coding DNA: TGCAGCGGAAGGGCAGTTAATTCACCCCTCCACTTT. Protein product: CSGRAVNSPLHF.

In its sample, this clonotype was seen many times. The chain uses TRBV2 and TRBJ2-7; weak D call: TRBD1 (5 bases). The CDR3 length is 14 residues. Germline values: CDR1 SNHLY, CDR2 FYNNEI. V lost 3 bases to trimming and J lost 5 bases, with 14 bases between them. CDR3 DNA sequence: TGTGCCAGCAGTGACTGGCAGGGTAACAACGAGCAGTACTTC. Encoded protein: CASSDWQGNNEQYF.

V is TRBV29-1 and J is TRBJ1-3; possible D gene TRBD1, 5 bases. CDR3 size: 14 residues. The ends were cut back, 1 base at V and 2 bases at J, with 9 bases in the middle. Germline assignment: CDR1 SQVTM and CDR2 ANQGSEA. The DNA for the CDR3 is TGCAGCGTTGAAGGGGGGGAGACTGGAAACACCATATATTTT. Protein sequence: CSVEGGETGNTIYF.

The DNA for the CDR3 is TGTGCCAGCAGCTCACCACAGGGAAAGCTCTTCTATGGCTACACCTTC. Its translation: CASSSPQGKLFYGYTF. This chain joins TRBV7-9 and TRBJ1-2; D possibly corresponds to TRBD1 (6 bases). Germline assignment: CDR1 SEHNR and CDR2 FQNEAQ (reference sequence). The V end was cut by 4 bases, the J end by 4 bases, with 19 bases between. This CDR3 region has 16 residues.

A remark on this clonotype: The junction does not match germline at one end; this may be a read error. The J gene is TRBJ1-2, the V gene TRBV7-9; D gene uncertain. The CDR3 is made up of 16 amino acids. CDR1 and CDR2 (germline): SEHNR, FQNEAQ (reference sequence). The CDR3 sequence: CASSLVRAVRELGYIF. CDR3 DNA: TGTGCCAGCAGCTTAGTAAGGGCAGTTAGGGAGCTTGGCTACATCTTC. Filled out from reference TRBV7-9 and TRBJ1-2, the complete variable domain reads DTGVSQNPRHKITKRGQNVTFRCDPISEHNRLYWYRQTLGQGPEFLTYFQNEAQLEKSRLLSDRFSAERPKGSFSTLEIQRTEQGDSAMYLCASSLVRAVRELGYIFGSGTRLTVV.

This clonotype was seen more than once but under ten times. The chain combines TRBV7-8 with TRBJ1-5, with D unclear. The CDR3 totals 15 residues. The germline V and J ends were trimmed by 7 bases and 5 bases, with 18 bases remaining between them. CDR1 is SGHVS, CDR2 FQNEAQ, per germline. Here the CDR3 DNA reads TGTGCCAGCACTTCCAATCCCACCCTGGATCAGCCCCAGCATTTT. This gives the protein CASTSNPTLDQPQHF.

In this sample, this clonotype turned up a few times. The rearrangement joins TRBV19 to TRBJ1-2; D is ambiguous. The CDR3 is 13 residues long. V dropped 3 bases and J dropped 6 bases, with 11 bases sitting between them. Germline loops: CDR1 LNHDA, CDR2 SQIVND (reference sequence). The CDR3 sequence is CASSMRAGNGYTF. Here the CDR3 DNA reads TGTGCCAGTAGTATGCGCGCAGGCAATGGCTACACCTTC.

The chain employs TRBV29-1 and TRBJ1-4; D may be TRBD1 (5 bases). V gave up 1 base and J gave up 10 bases, with 10 bases separating them. Germline V gene lookup returns CDR1 SQVTM and CDR2 ANQGSEA. The CDR3 length is 12 residues. This CDR3 reads CSVEVQARKLFF. CDR3 bases: TGCAGCGTTGAAGTACAGGCTCGAAAACTGTTTTTT. The full variable domain, with the rest looked up from reference TRBV29-1 and TRBJ1-4, is SAVISQKPSRDICQRGTSLTIQCQVDSQVTMMFWYRQQPGQSLTLIATANQGSEATYESGFVIDKFPISRPNLTFSTLTVSNMSPEDSSIYLCSVEVQARKLFFGSGTQLSVL.

This clonotype came up a few times. The chain recombines TRBV7-9 with TRBJ1-2; D is unclear. Germline V gene data show CDR1 as SEHNR and CDR2 as FQNEAQ (reference sequence). The CDR3 loop spans 15 amino acids. Trimming cost V 5 bases and J 4 bases, with 17 bases left between them. The CDR3, as DNA: TGTGCCAGCAGCCAAGAAAAGGGAACATCCTATGGCTACACCTTC. It specifies CASSQEKGTSYGYTF.

The genes are TRBV19 and TRBJ1-1; 7 bases line up with TRBD1. Trimming removed 6 bases from V and 5 bases from J; junction bases left unmatched: 6. Germline-derived CDR1 and CDR2 are LNHDA and SQIVND (reference sequence). This CDR3 comprises 13 residues. CDR3 in amino acids: CASRQGKKTEAFF. In nucleotides, the CDR3 is TGTGCCAGTAGACAGGGGAAGAAGACTGAAGCTTTCTTT.

This clonotype was detected a few times. The gene calls are TRBV12-3 or TRBV12-4 and TRBJ2-7, with 9 bases fitting TRBD1. The CDR3 is made up of 14 amino acids. V lost 3 bases and J lost 5; bases outside the gene matches: 5. The CDR3 DNA reads as TGTGCCAGCAGTTTCAGGGACAGGGACCACGAGCAGTACTTC. It codes for CASSFRDRDHEQYF.

This clonotype was seen repeatedly, ten times or more. The chain links TRBV7-9 to TRBJ1-6, with D possibly matching TRBD1 (5 bases). The V gene lost 5 bases and the J gene lost 5 bases, with 13 bases spanning the gap. The CDR3 is 15 residues long. The V gene's germline CDR1 is SEHNR and CDR2 FQNEAQ (reference sequence). The CDR3 bases are TGTGCCAGCAGCCGATCCGGGGGAAATAATTCACCCCTCCACTTT. It specifies CASSRSGGNNSPLHF.

This clonotype was recorded at least ten times. J is TRBJ1-5 and V is TRBV7-9; 10 bases map to TRBD1. Per germline, CDR1 SEHNR and CDR2 FQNEAQ (reference sequence). Unmatched junction bases numbered 7, after V lost 2 bases and J lost 9 bases. The length of the CDR3 is 15 residues. CDR3 in amino acids: CASSLTGQGITPQHF. The CDR3 region has the DNA TGTGCCAGCAGCTTAACGGGACAGGGGATAACGCCCCAGCATTTT.

This clonotype was detected only once. The J gene is TRBJ1-4, the V gene TRBV24-1; a weak D match, TRBD1 (5 bases). Germline CDR1 KGHDR, CDR2 SFDVKD. The CDR3 length is 16 residues. V dropped 2 bases and J dropped 8 bases, with 17 bases sitting between them. The chain's CDR3 is CATSDSGATDREKLFF. In DNA, the CDR3 is TGTGCCACCAGTGATTCCGGCGCGACAGATAGAGAAAAACTGTTTTTT.

This clonotype has only a few counts. The chain uses TRBV4-1 and TRBJ1-5; possible D gene TRBD1, 6 bases. The CDR3 contains 15 residues. Per the germline V gene, CDR1 is MGHRA and CDR2 is YSYEKL. Trimming cost V 0 bases and J 6 bases, with 12 bases left between them. CDR3 coding DNA: TGCGCCAGCAGCCAAGATGCGGGGGGCGGTCAGCCCCAGCATTTT. Translated: CASSQDAGGGQPQHF.

This clonotype is a singleton in its sample. The chain combines TRBV19 with TRBJ1-6, with D possibly being TRBD1 (6 bases). From germline, CDR1 is LNHDA and CDR2 SQIVND (reference sequence). V lost 8 bases to trimming and J lost 0 bases, with 8 bases between them. There are 14 residues in the CDR3. This chain's CDR3 is CASQGSSYNSPLHF. CDR3 sequence (DNA): TGTGCCAGTCAGGGGAGCTCCTATAATTCACCCCTCCACTTT.

The V and J genes are TRBV10-3 and TRBJ2-5; TRBD1 matches 8 bases. The junction had 9 bases not matched to a gene; V was cut back by 7 bases and J by 2 bases. Germline CDR1 reads ENHRY; CDR2 reads SYGVKD. The CDR3 totals 15 residues. The CDR3 is CAITGGFSEQETQYF. As DNA, the CDR3 is TGTGCCATCACAGGGGGCTTCTCCGAGCAAGAGACCCAGTACTTC.

The chain recombines TRBV29-1 with TRBJ2-5, with D tentatively TRBD1 or TRBD2 (5 bases each). CDR3 length: 17 amino acids. CDR1 SQVTM and CDR2 ANQGSEA come from the germline V gene. Trimming removed 2 bases from V and 1 base from J, with 20 bases in between. The DNA for the CDR3 is TGCAGCGTTGAAAGGGGTACCGGGGAGCTGTTCCAAGAGACCCAGTACTTC. Amino acids: CSVERGTGELFQETQYF.

This clonotype appeared a few times. The chain recombines TRBV12-3 or TRBV12-4 with TRBJ2-7, with D unresolved. The CDR3 covers 14 residues. V lost 5 bases and J lost 0, with 11 bases in between. CDR3 coding DNA: TGTGCCAGCAGTAATGATGACACCTCCTACGAGCAGTACTTC. It specifies CASSNDDTSYEQYF.

This clonotype was seen at least ten times. V usage is TRBV7-9 and J usage is TRBJ2-7, with 8 bases identical to TRBD1. Germline loops: CDR1 SEHNR, CDR2 FQNEAQ (reference sequence). The CDR3 sequence is 15 residues long. Trimming removed 4 bases from V and 0 bases from J; junction bases left unmatched: 5. This CDR3 reads CASSSDRVSSYEQYF. The CDR3 DNA reads as TGTGCCAGCAGCTCGGACAGGGTGAGCTCCTACGAGCAGTACTTC.

This chain uses TRBV25-1 with TRBJ1-4; 9 positions agree with TRBD1. Germline CDR1 reads MGHDK; CDR2 reads SYGVNS. V shed 5 bases and J 4 bases; nucleotides not matched to a gene: 8. This CDR3 region has 16 residues. The CDR3 DNA reads TGTGCCAGCAGTTTGTCCGGGACAGGGATTAATGAAAAACTGTTTTTT. Its protein is CASSLSGTGINEKLFF.

Of note for this clonotype: The CDR3 does not close with the conserved phenylalanine or tryptophan, likely indicating a read error. Because the CDR3's place on the DNA is in doubt, the DNA is left out and the CDR3 is given as listed by TCRdb. The genes are TRBV2 and TRBJ2-2. The CDR3 length equals 9 residues, ends included. The V gene's germline CDR1 is SNHLY and CDR2 FYNNEI. The CDR3 loop reads CASSGGVFS.

V gene TRBV9 combines with J gene TRBJ1-4; D is possibly TRBD1 (6 bases). Between the trimmed V and J ends, which lost 1 base and 5 bases, there was a span of 12 bases. CDR1 and CDR2 (germline): SGDLS, YYNGEE. This CDR3 region has 15 residues. The CDR3 sequence is CASSVTGTSNEKLFF. CDR3 nucleotide sequence: TGTGCCAGCAGCGTAACCGGGACATCGAATGAAAAACTGTTTTTT.

The V call is TRBV2, the J call TRBJ2-7, with unresolved D. CDR3 length: 13 residues. Between the trimmed V and J ends, which lost 5 bases and 4 bases, there was a span of 12 bases. Looked up from germline, CDR1 is SNHLY and CDR2 is FYNNEI. This CDR3 is CASSPDGPYEQYF. CDR3 in DNA: TGTGCCAGCAGTCCGGACGGGCCGTACGAGCAGTACTTC.